These T cell receptor beta chains were read from a single sample in a study of identical twins. TCRdb reprocessed the 5' RACE reads with MiXCR, giving one entry per CDR3 protein. There are hundreds of thousands of distinct CDR3 sequences in the sample; roughly 20% occur only once, and approximately 4.3% lies in the top ten. The same data also went into a second study, on T cells expressing NK-cell markers.

Material: PBMCs. The origin of the receptors is a woman aged 18 to 35 in good health. Both conserved end residues are trimmed from each CDR3.

TRBJ2-1 TRBV7-9 ASSLTRGENNEQF
TRBJ2-1 TRBV20-1 SARPTGTQGVQF
TRBJ1-2 TRBV18 ASSPPQSYGYT
TRBJ2-5 TRBV15 ATSRVQGGILETQY
TRBJ2-3 TRBV6-1 ASRPGTSGGDTQY
TRBJ2-2 TRBV2 ASSVGRGTGELF
TRBJ2-3 TRBV4-3 ASNKRRGGQEDTQY
TRBJ2-7 TRBV29-1 SVTPRAGGTYEQY
TRBJ1-4 TRBV12-3/TRBV12-4 ASSFSLNEKLF
TRBJ2-1 TRBV20-1 SARDGGGAGREQF
TRBJ2-5 TRBV15 ATSSGPRAETQY
TRBJ2-7 TRBV27 ASSSYASAYEQY
TRBJ2-1 TRBV2 ASRYRRDNEQF
TRBJ1-2 TRBV12-3/TRBV12-4 ASSFQIRAWGYT
TRBJ2-1 TRBV7-2 ASSWGTGAPF
TRBJ2-2 TRBV5-1 ASTLGGQNTGELF
TRBJ2-7 TRBV6-1 ASAAYEQY
TRBJ1-1 TRBV12-3/TRBV12-4 ASSLATIGMNTEAF
TRBJ2-6 TRBV10-3 AIGRGSGANVLT
TRBJ2-3 TRBV15 ATSRARGTQY
TRBJ1-1 TRBV20-1 SAKSPNTEAF
TRBJ2-5 TRBV29-1 SATGGQETQY
TRBJ2-1 TRBV20-1 SAGTGGLRNNEQF
TRBJ1-2 TRBV7-9 ASSYTARSRYGYT